A single sample is the source of the 31 T cell receptor beta chains below, sequenced in a study of a mutant IDH1 vaccine in newly diagnosed glioma. Specified time point: week 35, safety follow-up. In the vaccine, a single dose held 300 ug of the mutant IDH1 20-mer peptide, along with topical imiquimod. Here immunoSEQ multiplex PCR was the method, and the copy in TCRdb shows in-frame clones only, minus some. The sample yields some 71,000 clones, 85% to 90% seen once. No antigen is known for these receptors. Sequencing was performed on PBMCs, taken from a glioma patient whose treatment included an IDH1 peptide vaccine. Every receptor here comes from a man aged 25 to 40 with glioma.

This clone was observed a handful of times. This sequence joins TRBV20-1 and TRBJ1-1; D unclear. Per the germline V gene, CDR1 is DFQATT and CDR2 is SNEGSKA (reference sequence). V was pared by 7 bases and J by 0 bases, with 6 bases between. CDR3 length: 11 residues. The CDR3: CSVGMNTEAFF. CDR3 nucleotides: TGCAGTGTAGGGATGAACACTGAAGCTTTCTTT.

This chain joins TRBV5-1 and TRBJ1-3; no clear D. The V gene lost 1 base and the J gene lost 2 bases, with 10 bases spanning the gap. The CDR3 is 15 residues long. The germline CDR1 and CDR2 sequences are SGHRS and YFSETQ. In DNA, the CDR3 is TGCGCCAGCAGCTTGCACGGGGTCGCTGGAAACACCATATATTTT. Amino acid sequence: CASSLHGVAGNTIYF.

This CDR3 is CASSRGTDPSYEQYF. The CDR3 DNA is TGTGCCAGCAGCCGGGGGACGGACCCCAGCTACGAGCAGTACTTC. The V call is TRBV5-5, the J call TRBJ2-7; D perhaps matches TRBD2 (6 bases). With 4 bases removed from V and 3 bases from J, the gap between germline ends came to 17 bases. The CDR3 is made up of 15 amino acids. The germline CDR1 and CDR2 sequences are SGHKS and YYEKEE (reference sequence).

The chain joins TRBV7-2 to TRBJ2-5, with TRBD2 identical over 9 bases. The junction had 8 bases not matched to a gene; V was cut back by 1 base and J by 5 bases. This CDR3 comprises 16 residues. CDR1 SGHTA and CDR2 FQGNSA come from the germline V gene. In DNA, the CDR3 is TGTGCCAGCAGCTTAGACCGGCGGGAGGGGTGGGAGACCCAGTACTTC. This sequence encodes CASSLDRREGWETQYF.

This sequence joins TRBV18 and TRBJ2-5, with 7 positions matching TRBD2. The CDR3 runs to 16 residues. V gave up 0 bases and J gave up 4 bases; unmatched junction bases: 8. Per germline, CDR1 KGHSH and CDR2 LQKENI. This chain's CDR3 is CASSPPYTSAVETQYF. The CDR3 DNA is TGTGCCAGCTCACCACCATATACTAGCGCCGTAGAGACCCAGTACTTC.

The chain employs TRBV30 and TRBJ1-2, with D possibly matching TRBD1 (6 bases). V was cut by 0 bases and J by 8 bases, with 16 bases left in between. The CDR3 has 14 residues. Germline V gives CDR1 GTSNPN, CDR2 SVGIG (reference sequence). The CDR3 loop is CAWSVVGAVGGYTF. The CDR3 nucleotides read TGTGCCTGGAGTGTGGTGGGGGCGGTTGGCGGCTACACCTTC.

The rearrangement links TRBV7-9 to TRBJ2-7, with D hard to call. The CDR3 consists of 12 residues. The germline gives CDR1 SEHNR, CDR2 FQNEAQ (reference sequence). V was shortened by 5 bases and J by 0 bases, with 5 bases between the two germline ends. The CDR3 loop is CASSGSSYEQYF. The CDR3 DNA sequence: TGTGCCAGCAGCGGAAGCTCCTACGAGCAGTACTTC.

The table lists this clone with a count of one. The gene calls are TRBV5-8 and TRBJ2-1; 9 bases line up with TRBD1. This CDR3 comprises 18 residues. J was trimmed by 4 bases and V by 1 base; bases with no gene match: 12. Looked up from germline, CDR1 is SGHTS and CDR2 is YDEGEE. In DNA form, the CDR3 reads TGTGCCAGCAGCTTGTATCGGACAGGGGCGACTTTTTACAATGAGCAGTTCTTC. This translates into CASSLYRTGATFYNEQFF.

The chain couples TRBV7-2 to TRBJ1-2; D not certain. Germline CDR1 and CDR2: SGHTA and FQGNSA. The V gene lost 2 bases and the J gene lost 8 bases, with 12 bases spanning the gap. The CDR3 length is 13 residues. CDR3 amino acids: CASSLHSGQGYTF. The CDR3 bases are TGTGCCAGCAGCTTACATTCTGGGCAGGGCTACACCTTC.

The V gene is TRBV5-4, the J gene TRBJ2-5; TRBD2 is a possible D gene (6 bases). The CDR3 spans 16 residues. V lost 0 bases and J lost 1, with 13 bases in between. In germline, CDR1 is SGHNT, CDR2 YYREEE (reference sequence). CDR3 nucleotides: TGTGCCAGCAGCTTGGTTCGCGGGGACTCCCAAGAGACCCAGTACTTC. Protein product: CASSLVRGDSQETQYF.

This clone has only a few counts. The chain employs TRBV2 and TRBJ1-6, with D hard to call. V shed 2 bases and J shed 5 bases, with 7 bases lying between them. The CDR3 consists of 14 residues. The germline V gene has CDR1 SNHLY and CDR2 FYNNEI. For the CDR3, the DNA is TGTGCCAGCAGTGAATACGGGAATAATTCACCCCTCCACTTT. Its translation is CASSEYGNNSPLHF.

This clone was detected only a few times. The chain combines TRBV18 with TRBJ1-4; 9 positions match TRBD1. Germline assignment: CDR1 KGHSH and CDR2 LQKENI. The CDR3 is made up of 17 amino acids. The V and J ends lost 3 bases and 6 bases, in that order; junction bases with no gene match: 11. The CDR3 spells CASSPWPQTGGDEKLFF. In DNA form, the CDR3 reads TGTGCCAGCTCACCTTGGCCCCAGACAGGGGGGGATGAAAAACTGTTTTTT.

The chain has TRBV30 and TRBJ2-1; no clear D. Trimming left V 1 base short and J 10 bases short, with 11 bases between. The germline V gene encodes CDR1 GTSNPN and CDR2 SVGIG (reference sequence). The CDR3 loop spans 12 amino acids. The CDR3 DNA reads TGTGCCTGGAGTGAAACCCCGGTCGAGCAGTTCTTC. Protein sequence: CAWSETPVEQFF.

The chain couples TRBV19 to TRBJ1-5; a possible D gene is TRBD1 (6 bases). Germline CDR1 and CDR2: LNHDA and SQIVND (reference sequence). Trimming stripped 3 bases from V and 1 base from J, with 13 bases between. There are 16 residues in the CDR3. The CDR3 protein is CASSIIRGSSNQPQHF. The CDR3 bases are TGTGCCAGTAGTATCATCAGGGGTTCAAGCAATCAGCCCCAGCATTTT.

This chain uses TRBV27 with TRBJ1-1; 8 positions agree with TRBD1. This CDR3 is 14 amino acids long. V shed 5 bases, J shed 5 bases, and the junction held 7 bases outside the gene matches. Germline V CDR1 and CDR2: MNHEY, SMNVEV (reference sequence). The CDR3 DNA follows: TGTGCCAGCAGTGCAGACAGGGGTGGAACTGAAGCTTTCTTT. Translating gives CASSADRGGTEAFF.

With regard to this clone: One end of the junction is discordant with germline, which a read error may explain. This rearrangement joins TRBV5-1 to TRBJ1-2; D is possibly TRBD1 (6 bases). CDR1 is SGHRS and CDR2 is YFSETQ in the germline V gene. The CDR3 consists of 12 residues. The CDR3 bases are TGCGCCAGCAGCTTGGAAGACAGGCGGCTCTTCTTC. This translates into CASSLEDRRLFF.

The rearrangement uses TRBV19 and TRBJ2-7, with D unresolved. The CDR3 covers 13 residues. Trimming removed 4 bases from V and 3 bases from J, with 10 bases in between. CDR1 is LNHDA and CDR2 is SQIVND in the germline V gene (reference sequence). The CDR3 here is CASSTLQSYEQYF. The DNA of the CDR3 is TGTGCCAGTAGTACCCTGCAGAGCTACGAGCAGTACTTC. The full variable domain, rest sourced from reference TRBV19 and TRBJ2-7, is DGGITQSPKYLFRKEGQNVTLSCEQNLNHDAMYWYRQDPGQGLRLIYYSQIVNDFQKGDIAEGYSVSREKKESFPLTVTSAQKNPTAFYLCASSTLQSYEQYFGPGTRLTVT.

The genes are TRBV28 and TRBJ1-4, with unresolved D. Germline-derived CDR1 and CDR2 are MDHEN and SYDVKM. This CDR3 has 14 amino acids. V was trimmed by 6 bases and J by 0 bases, leaving 8 bases between them. The CDR3 spells CASSRLATNEKLFF. The CDR3 bases are TGTGCCAGCAGCCGGCTAGCAACTAATGAAAAACTGTTTTTT.

The chain combines TRBV27 with TRBJ1-4; TRBD1 matches at 7 bases. The V segment lost 6 bases and the J segment 8 bases; nucleotides outside the gene matches: 9. From germline, CDR1 is MNHEY and CDR2 SMNVEV (reference sequence). This CDR3 region has 14 residues. The chain's CDR3 is CASSLQGWREKLFF. In nucleotides, the CDR3 is TGTGCCAGCAGCCTACAGGGGTGGCGAGAAAAACTGTTTTTT.

J is TRBJ2-7 and V is TRBV11-3, with TRBD1 matching over 8 bases. This CDR3 comprises 15 residues. The germline V gene has CDR1 SGHNT and CDR2 YENEEA. Trimming removed 1 base from V and 2 bases from J; junction bases left unmatched: 4. CDR3 region: CASSLGGQGTYEQYF. DNA for the CDR3: TGTGCCAGCAGCTTAGGAGGACAGGGTACCTACGAGCAGTACTTC.

The chain uses TRBV5-6 and TRBJ1-1, with D perhaps TRBD1 (5 bases). Germline V gene data show CDR1 as SGHDT and CDR2 as YYEEEE. V was pared by 6 bases and J by 0 bases, with 21 bases between. CDR3 length: 17 amino acids. CDR3 nucleotide sequence: TGTGCCAGCACCTCACTACGGTGGGGGGGGGTGAACACTGAAGCTTTCTTT. It translates to CASTSLRWGGVNTEAFF.

V is TRBV4-1 and J is TRBJ2-1; 12 bases are a match to TRBD2. The CDR3 has 17 residues. Germline V gene lookup returns CDR1 MGHRA and CDR2 YSYEKL. V lost 3 bases and J lost 8; bases outside the gene matches: 11. In DNA, the CDR3 is TGCGCCAGCAGCCAGGGGTCTAGCGGGAGGGCCGGGTATGAGCAGTTCTTC. Residues: CASSQGSSGRAGYEQFF.

The chain links TRBV9 to TRBJ2-5; 8 bases match TRBD1. Germline V gene lookup returns CDR1 SGDLS and CDR2 YYNGEE. The CDR3 covers 15 residues. J was trimmed by 5 bases and V by 3 bases; bases with no gene match: 9. The CDR3 loop is CASSAKAGQGETQYF. The CDR3 bases are TGTGCCAGCAGCGCGAAAGCCGGACAGGGCGAGACCCAGTACTTC.

The rearrangement joins TRBV7-2 to TRBJ1-1; D remains unclear. Germline V gene lookup returns CDR1 SGHTA and CDR2 FQGNSA. The CDR3 totals 11 residues. Trimming cost V 3 bases and J 6 bases, with 5 bases left between them. The CDR3 nucleotides are TGTGCCAGCAGCTTGATTGCTGAAGCTTTCTTT. Its translation is CASSLIAEAFF.

The rearrangement joins TRBV9 to TRBJ2-1; TRBD2 aligns across 8 bases. The V and J ends lost 1 base and 2 bases, in that order; junction bases with no gene match: 17. CDR1 and CDR2 from the germline V gene are SGDLS and YYNGEE. The length of the CDR3 is 20 residues. The CDR3 spells CASSVFGGRSKHPTYNEQFF. The CDR3 nucleotides read TGTGCCAGCAGCGTATTCGGCGGGAGGTCCAAACACCCCACCTACAATGAGCAGTTCTTC.

This chain uses TRBV6-5 with TRBJ1-1, with D possibly TRBD1 on 6 matching bases. CDR1 MNHEY and CDR2 SVGAGI come from the germline V gene. The CDR3 loop spans 14 amino acids. V lost 2 bases and J lost 9, with 16 bases in between. CDR3 sequence (DNA): TGTGCCAGCAGTTACACGACAGGTCGGGGTAAAGCTTTCTTT. Its protein is CASSYTTGRGKAFF.

The CDR3 loop is CATSITGGGSPLHF. CDR3 in DNA: TGTGCCACCAGCATTACAGGGGGGGGTTCACCCCTCCACTTT. The chain combines TRBV15 with TRBJ1-6; 8 positions match TRBD1. Germline CDR1 and CDR2: LNHNV and YYDKDF (reference sequence). V trimming: 4 bases; J trimming: 9 bases; junction bases outside the gene matches: 5. The CDR3 loop spans 14 amino acids.

The CDR3 loop reads CASRAGIGEQYF. The DNA for the CDR3 is TGTGCCAGCAGAGCCGGGATTGGCGAGCAGTACTTC. The V call is TRBV7-8, the J call TRBJ2-7; the D gene is possibly TRBD2 (5 bases). The V gene's germline CDR1 is SGHVS and CDR2 FQNEAQ. Trimming took off 6 bases at V and 6 bases at J, with 12 bases between the two ends. This CDR3 region has 12 residues.

This clone was seen just once. V and J are TRBV10-3 and TRBJ2-1; 7 bases align to TRBD2. The CDR3 spans 15 residues. The germline V gene encodes CDR1 ENHRY and CDR2 SYGVKD. The V gene end was trimmed by 4 bases and the J gene end by 1 base; junction bases not matched to a gene: 4. Here the CDR3 reads CAISVERGSYNEQFF. Here the CDR3 DNA reads TGTGCCATCAGTGTGGAGCGGGGTTCCTACAATGAGCAGTTCTTC.

V is TRBV27 and J is TRBJ1-6; D unclear. This CDR3 contains 12 residues. Germline V CDR1 and CDR2: MNHEY, SMNVEV (reference sequence). Trimming took 6 bases from V and 0 from J, leaving 0 bases between them. In nucleotides, the CDR3 is TGTGCCAGCAGCTCCTATAATTCACCCCTCCACTTT. Amino acids: CASSSYNSPLHF.

The J gene is TRBJ2-7, the V gene TRBV6-1; no definite D call. There are 15 residues in the CDR3. CDR1 is MNHNS and CDR2 is SASEGT in the germline V gene. The germline V and J ends were trimmed by 6 bases and 2 bases, with 17 bases remaining between them. DNA for the CDR3: TGTGCCAGCAGCCCCGAAGAGAGGCCCCCCTACGAGCAGTACTTC. This gives the protein CASSPEERPPYEQYF.